This T cell receptor (beta chain) was identified in a study of CD8+ T cells in alopecia areata. Remarks on this clone: Its antigen is unidentified.

General study results and limits: An increase in clonality over normal scalp was evident in lesional scalp, especially alopecia totalis/universalis.

After isolation, RNA underwent reverse transcription to generate cDNA as the sequencing template. TCRdb's copy holds only in-frame clones and misses some; the assay was immunoSEQ multiplex PCR. Among 100,000 to 150,000 clones, over 60% were seen once, and the ten largest hold around 3%. Sequencing used CD4+ T cells sorted from blood. This TCR derives from a human donor in good health.

The CDR3 DNA reads as TGTGCCAGCAGCCCCACGGGGCCAACCAGGGAGACCCAGTACTTC. Residues: CASSPTGPTRETQYF. The V call is TRBV9, the J call TRBJ2-5, with D tentatively TRBD1 or TRBD2 (5 bases each). The CDR3 covers 15 residues. Germline V gene lookup returns CDR1 SGDLS and CDR2 YYNGEE. V was cut by 4 bases and J by 5 bases, with 18 bases left in between.